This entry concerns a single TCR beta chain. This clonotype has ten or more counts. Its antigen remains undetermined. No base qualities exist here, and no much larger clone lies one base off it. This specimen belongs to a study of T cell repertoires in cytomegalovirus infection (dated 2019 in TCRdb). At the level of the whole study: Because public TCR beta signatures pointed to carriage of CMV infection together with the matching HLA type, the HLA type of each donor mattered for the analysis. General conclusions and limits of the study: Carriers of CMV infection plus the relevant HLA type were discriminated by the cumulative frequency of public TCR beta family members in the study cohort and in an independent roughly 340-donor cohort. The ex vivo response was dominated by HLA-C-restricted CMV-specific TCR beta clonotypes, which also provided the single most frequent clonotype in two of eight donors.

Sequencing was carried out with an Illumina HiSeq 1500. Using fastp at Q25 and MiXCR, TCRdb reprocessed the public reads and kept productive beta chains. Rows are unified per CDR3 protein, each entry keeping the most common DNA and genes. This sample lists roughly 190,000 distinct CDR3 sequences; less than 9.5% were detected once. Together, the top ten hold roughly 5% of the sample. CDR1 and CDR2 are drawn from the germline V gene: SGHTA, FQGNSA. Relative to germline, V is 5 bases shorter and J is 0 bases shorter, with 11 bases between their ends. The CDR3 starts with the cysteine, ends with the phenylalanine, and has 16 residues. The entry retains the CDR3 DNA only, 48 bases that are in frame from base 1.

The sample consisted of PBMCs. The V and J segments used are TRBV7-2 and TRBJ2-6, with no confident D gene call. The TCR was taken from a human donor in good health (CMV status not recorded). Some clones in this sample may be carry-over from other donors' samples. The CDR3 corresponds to CASSTNLRSGANVLTF. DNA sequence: TGTGCCAGCAGCACCAACCTGCGCTCTGGGGCCAACGTCCTGACTTTC.